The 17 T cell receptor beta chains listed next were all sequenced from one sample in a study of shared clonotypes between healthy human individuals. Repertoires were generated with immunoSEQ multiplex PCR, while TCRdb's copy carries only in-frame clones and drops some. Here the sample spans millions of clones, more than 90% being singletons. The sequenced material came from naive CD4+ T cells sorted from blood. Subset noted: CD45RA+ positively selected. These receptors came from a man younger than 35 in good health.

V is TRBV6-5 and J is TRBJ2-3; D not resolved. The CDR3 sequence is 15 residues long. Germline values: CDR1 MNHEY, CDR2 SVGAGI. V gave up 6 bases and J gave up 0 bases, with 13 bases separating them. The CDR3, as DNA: TGTGCCAGCAGGTCTACCGGCGGCAGCACAGATACGCAGTATTTT. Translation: CASRSTGGSTDTQYF.

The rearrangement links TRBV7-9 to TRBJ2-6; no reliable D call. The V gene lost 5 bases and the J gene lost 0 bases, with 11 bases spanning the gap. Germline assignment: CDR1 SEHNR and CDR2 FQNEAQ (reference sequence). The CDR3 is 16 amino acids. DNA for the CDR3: TGTGCCAGCAGCCGAAAGATTGGCTCTGGGGCCAACGTCCTGACTTTC. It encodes CASSRKIGSGANVLTF.

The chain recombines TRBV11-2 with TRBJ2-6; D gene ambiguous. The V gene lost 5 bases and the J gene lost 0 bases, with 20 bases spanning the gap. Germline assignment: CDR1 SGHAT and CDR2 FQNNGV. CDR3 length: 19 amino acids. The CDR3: CASSISQVLFLSGANVLTF. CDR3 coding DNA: TGTGCCAGCAGCATTAGCCAGGTGCTTTTCCTCTCTGGGGCCAACGTCCTGACTTTC.

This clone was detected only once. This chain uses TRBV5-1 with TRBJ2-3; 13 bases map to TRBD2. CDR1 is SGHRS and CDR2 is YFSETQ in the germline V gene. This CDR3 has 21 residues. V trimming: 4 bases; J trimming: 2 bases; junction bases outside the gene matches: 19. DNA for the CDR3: TGCGCCAGCAGCCCCCGGACTAGCGGGGGAAAAGTACTCCCCCACACAGATACGCAGTATTTT. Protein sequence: CASSPRTSGGKVLPHTDTQYF.

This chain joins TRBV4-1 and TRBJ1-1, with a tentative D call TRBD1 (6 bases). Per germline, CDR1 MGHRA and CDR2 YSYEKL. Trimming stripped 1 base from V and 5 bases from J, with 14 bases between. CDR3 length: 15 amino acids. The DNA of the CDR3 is TGCGCCAGCAGCCAAGTCGAAGGAGGGGGAACTGAAGCTTTCTTT. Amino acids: CASSQVEGGGTEAFF.

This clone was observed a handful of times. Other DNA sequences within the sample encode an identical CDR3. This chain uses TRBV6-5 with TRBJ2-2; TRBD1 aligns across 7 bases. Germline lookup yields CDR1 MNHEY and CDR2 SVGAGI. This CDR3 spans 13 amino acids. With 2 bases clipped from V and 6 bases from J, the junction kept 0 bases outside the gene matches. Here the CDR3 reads CASSYDRAGELFF. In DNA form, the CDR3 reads TGTGCCAGCAGTTACGACAGGGCCGGGGAGCTGTTTTTT.

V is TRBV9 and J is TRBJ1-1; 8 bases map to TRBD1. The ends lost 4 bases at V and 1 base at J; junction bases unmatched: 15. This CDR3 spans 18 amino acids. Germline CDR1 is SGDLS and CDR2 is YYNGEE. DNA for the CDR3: TGTGCCAGCAGCCCCAGACCCCCAGGGGGCATAGGGAACACTGAAGCTTTCTTT. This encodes CASSPRPPGGIGNTEAFF.

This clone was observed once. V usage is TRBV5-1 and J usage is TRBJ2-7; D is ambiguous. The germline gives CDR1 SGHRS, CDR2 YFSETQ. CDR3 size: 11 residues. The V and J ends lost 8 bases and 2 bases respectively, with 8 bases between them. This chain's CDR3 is CASTDAYEQYF. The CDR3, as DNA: TGCGCCAGTACAGACGCCTACGAGCAGTACTTC.

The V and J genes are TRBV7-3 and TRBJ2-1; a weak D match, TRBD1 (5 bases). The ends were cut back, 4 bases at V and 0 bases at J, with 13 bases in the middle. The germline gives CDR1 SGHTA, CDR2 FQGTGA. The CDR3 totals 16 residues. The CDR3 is CASSSKTANSYNEQFF. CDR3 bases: TGTGCCAGCAGCTCCAAGACAGCCAACTCCTACAATGAGCAGTTCTTC.

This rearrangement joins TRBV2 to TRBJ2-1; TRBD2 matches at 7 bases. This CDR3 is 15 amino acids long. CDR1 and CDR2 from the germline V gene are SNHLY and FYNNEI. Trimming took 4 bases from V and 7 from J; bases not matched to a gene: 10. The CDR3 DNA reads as TGTGCCAGCAGTGGCCGACTAGCCCTTACGAATGAGCAGTTCTTC. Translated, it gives CASSGRLALTNEQFF.

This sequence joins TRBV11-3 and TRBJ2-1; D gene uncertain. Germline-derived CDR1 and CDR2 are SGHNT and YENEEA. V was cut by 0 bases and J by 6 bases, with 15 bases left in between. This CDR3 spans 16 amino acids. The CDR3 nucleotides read TGTGCCAGCAGCTTAGAAGGTACCCCACCCCTCAATGAGCAGTTCTTC. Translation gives CASSLEGTPPLNEQFF.

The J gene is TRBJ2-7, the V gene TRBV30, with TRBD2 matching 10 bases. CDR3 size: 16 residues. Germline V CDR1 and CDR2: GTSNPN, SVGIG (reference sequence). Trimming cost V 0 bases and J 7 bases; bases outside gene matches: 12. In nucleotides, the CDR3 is TGTGCCTGGAGTGTACCCCAGCGGGGGGGCCTCAGGGAGCAGTACTTC. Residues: CAWSVPQRGGLREQYF.

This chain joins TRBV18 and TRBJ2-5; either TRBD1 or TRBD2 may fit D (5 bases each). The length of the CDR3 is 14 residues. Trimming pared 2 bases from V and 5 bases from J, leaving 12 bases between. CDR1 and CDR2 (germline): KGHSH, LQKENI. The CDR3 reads CASSPLGESETQYF. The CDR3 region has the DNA TGTGCCAGCTCACCATTGGGGGAGAGCGAGACCCAGTACTTC.

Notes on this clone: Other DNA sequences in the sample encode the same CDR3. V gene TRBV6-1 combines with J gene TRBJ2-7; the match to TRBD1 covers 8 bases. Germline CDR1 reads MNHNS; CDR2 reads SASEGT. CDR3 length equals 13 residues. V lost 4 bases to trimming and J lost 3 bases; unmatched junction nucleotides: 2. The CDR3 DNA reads TGTGCCAGCAGTGGACAGGGGCTCTACGAGCAGTACTTC. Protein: CASSGQGLYEQYF.

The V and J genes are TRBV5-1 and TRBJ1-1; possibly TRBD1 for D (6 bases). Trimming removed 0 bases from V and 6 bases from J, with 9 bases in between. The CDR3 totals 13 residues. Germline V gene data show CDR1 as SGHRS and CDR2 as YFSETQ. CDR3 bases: TGCGCCAGCAGCTTGGCTGGGGGCGCTGAAGCTTTCTTT. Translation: CASSLAGGAEAFF.

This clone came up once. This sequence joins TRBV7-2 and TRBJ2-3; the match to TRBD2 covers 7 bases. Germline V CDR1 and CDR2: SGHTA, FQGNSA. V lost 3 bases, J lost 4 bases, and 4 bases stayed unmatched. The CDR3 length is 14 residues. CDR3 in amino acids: CASSFGTNADTQYF. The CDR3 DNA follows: TGTGCCAGCAGCTTCGGGACTAACGCAGATACGCAGTATTTT.

CDR3 nucleotide sequence: TGTGCCAGCAGCCGGGACAGATACACCGGGGAGCTGTTTTTT. It translates to CASSRDRYTGELFF. The genes are TRBV14 and TRBJ2-2, with 7 positions matching TRBD1. The V gene end was trimmed by 4 bases and the J gene end by 3 bases; junction bases not matched to a gene: 2. CDR3 length: 14 amino acids. CDR1 is SGHDN and CDR2 is FVKESK in the germline V gene.